One and the same sample provided the 23 T cell receptor beta chains below, sequenced in a study of T cell responses to AZD1222 COVID-19 vaccine. Produced via immunoSEQ multiplex PCR; TCRdb's table is partial and in-frame only. The sample has 150,000 to 200,000 clones; 85% to 90% are singletons. Sequencing used peripheral blood, obtained on day 0 of MenACWY control vaccination. All receptors derive from an adult in good health.

J is TRBJ2-7 and V is TRBV13, with TRBD1 matching over 8 bases. CDR1 PRHDT and CDR2 FYEKMQ come from the germline V gene (reference sequence). V shed 0 bases and J 4 bases; nucleotides not matched to a gene: 8. This CDR3 has 16 amino acids. DNA of the CDR3: TGTGCCAGCAGCTTAGGAGCCAGGGGGCGTGTGTACGAGCAGTACTTC. Its translation: CASSLGARGRVYEQYF.

The V call is TRBV2, the J call TRBJ2-7; D is possibly TRBD1 (6 bases). Germline lookup yields CDR1 SNHLY and CDR2 FYNNEI. The CDR3 runs 14 residues. Trimming stripped 8 bases from V and 0 bases from J, with 14 bases between. The CDR3 loop reads CASYDRSSSYEQYF. The CDR3 nucleotides read TGTGCCAGCTATGACAGGTCTAGCTCCTACGAGCAGTACTTC.

This clone was seen a handful of times. V is TRBV28 and J is TRBJ1-5, with 9 bases aligning to TRBD1. The CDR3 is 16 residues long. The V gene's germline CDR1 is MDHEN and CDR2 SYDVKM. J lost 4 bases, V lost 6 bases, and 10 bases had no gene match. This CDR3 is CASSRGTGSANQPQHF. The CDR3 region has the DNA TGTGCCAGCAGCAGGGGGACAGGGTCCGCAAATCAGCCCCAGCATTTT.

The CDR3 loop reads CASSLKSGRNTDTQYF. The CDR3 DNA sequence: TGTGCCAGCAGCTTGAAAAGCGGGAGAAACACAGATACGCAGTATTTT. The chain recombines TRBV5-4 with TRBJ2-3; TRBD2 matches at 8 bases. The CDR3 is made up of 16 amino acids. V dropped 1 base and J dropped 2; count of bases not matched to a gene: 6. Germline CDR1 reads SGHNT; CDR2 reads YYREEE (reference sequence).

The chain combines TRBV2 with TRBJ2-1; 13 nucleotides agree with TRBD2. The CDR3 has 15 residues. CDR1 is SNHLY, CDR2 FYNNEI, per germline. Losses at the gene ends were 11 bases for V and 8 bases for J; bases not matched to a gene: 12. The chain's CDR3 is CAGQTSGRPGDEQFF. In nucleotides, the CDR3 is TGTGCCGGTCAGACTAGCGGGAGGCCGGGGGATGAGCAGTTCTTC.

This chain links TRBV29-1 with TRBJ1-2, with 8 positions matching TRBD1. CDR1 is SQVTM and CDR2 is ANQGSEA in the germline V gene. Trimming removed 6 bases from V and 2 bases from J; junction bases left unmatched: 2. The CDR3 extends over 12 amino acids. The CDR3 is CSVWTGNYGYTF. The CDR3, as DNA: TGCAGCGTGTGGACAGGGAACTATGGCTACACCTTC.

The chain uses TRBV15 and TRBJ1-4; 10 positions agree with TRBD1. Germline lookup yields CDR1 LNHNV and CDR2 YYDKDF (reference sequence). Unmatched junction bases numbered 6, after V lost 0 bases and J lost 8 bases. The CDR3 has 16 residues. CDR3 in amino acids: CATSRDLTGQGEKLFF. The CDR3 nucleotides read TGTGCCACCAGCAGAGATCTCACGGGACAGGGGGAAAAACTGTTTTTT.

The CDR3 sequence is CASSEPDRIEKLFF. The CDR3 DNA reads TGTGCCAGCAGTGAACCTGACAGGATTGAAAAACTGTTTTTT. The chain couples TRBV6-1 to TRBJ1-4; D is perhaps TRBD1 (6 bases). CDR1 MNHNS and CDR2 SASEGT come from the germline V gene. The V end lost 2 bases, the J end lost 7 bases, and 11 bases lay between the germline ends. This CDR3 has 14 residues.

The rearrangement uses TRBV5-6 and TRBJ2-3; 7 bases fit TRBD2. Germline CDR1 reads SGHDT; CDR2 reads YYEEEE. V shed 7 bases and J 4 bases; nucleotides not matched to a gene: 9. This CDR3 contains 14 residues. The DNA of the CDR3 is TGTGCCAGCCGGGCCACGGGAGGCGCAGATACGCAGTATTTT. As protein: CASRATGGADTQYF.

The chain combines TRBV19 with TRBJ2-6; 9 nucleotides align to TRBD1. Germline V CDR1 and CDR2: LNHDA, SQIVND (reference sequence). Trimming cost V 0 bases and J 2 bases; bases outside gene matches: 8. The CDR3 is made up of 19 amino acids. CDR3 loop: CASSIEGGTGLPGANVLTF. CDR3 DNA: TGTGCCAGTAGTATAGAGGGGGGGACAGGGTTACCTGGGGCCAACGTCCTGACTTTC.

This clone is a singleton in its sample. The chain recombines TRBV29-1 with TRBJ1-1; the match to TRBD1 covers 11 bases. Trimming took 0 bases from V and 4 from J; bases not matched to a gene: 7. Germline CDR1 SQVTM, CDR2 ANQGSEA. CDR3 size: 16 residues. The CDR3 region has the DNA TGCAGCGTTGAAGAAGGACAGGGGGCTATGAGCACTGAAGCTTTCTTT. Translating it yields CSVEEGQGAMSTEAFF.

The J gene is TRBJ1-5, the V gene TRBV30, with a tentative D call TRBD1 (6 bases). CDR1 and CDR2 from the germline V gene are GTSNPN and SVGIG (reference sequence). CDR3 length equals 15 residues. V lost 1 base and J 1 base, leaving 11 bases between the germline ends. The CDR3 loop is CAWSGGQRSNQPQHF. The CDR3 DNA sequence: TGTGCCTGGAGTGGTGGACAGAGGAGCAATCAGCCCCAGCATTTT.

The chain is built from TRBV12-3 or TRBV12-4 and TRBJ2-2; D uncertain. The CDR3 sequence is 13 residues long. The ends were cut back, 2 bases at V and 6 bases at J, with 7 bases in the middle. DNA of the CDR3: TGTGCCAGCAGTTTACGGATCTCCGGGGAGCTGTTTTTT. It specifies CASSLRISGELFF.

The chain employs TRBV28 and TRBJ2-2; the D gene could be TRBD1 or TRBD2 (6 bases each). The germline V gene encodes CDR1 MDHEN and CDR2 SYDVKM. The CDR3 has 14 residues. V was clipped by 3 bases and J by 6 bases, with 11 bases between them. CDR3 nucleotides: TGTGCCAGCAGTTTGGGGGGCGCGCCCGGGGAGCTGTTTTTT. It translates to CASSLGGAPGELFF. Looking up the rest from reference TRBV28 and TRBJ2-2 gives the full variable domain: DVKVTQSSRYLVKRTGEKVFLECVQDMDHENMFWYRQDPGLGLRLIYFSYDVKMKEKGDIPEGYSVSREKKERFSLILESASTNQTSMYLCASSLGGAPGELFFGEGSRLTVL.

The chain uses TRBV19 and TRBJ2-5; 11 bases agree with TRBD2. This CDR3 contains 14 residues. In germline, CDR1 is LNHDA, CDR2 SQIVND (reference sequence). V shed 5 bases, J shed 5 bases, and the junction held 4 bases outside the gene matches. CDR3 sequence: CASSSWTSGETQYF. CDR3 bases: TGTGCCAGTAGTTCCTGGACTAGCGGGGAGACCCAGTACTTC.

The chain combines TRBV29-1 with TRBJ2-3; 7 nucleotides match TRBD1. There are 15 residues in the CDR3. CDR1 and CDR2 from the germline V gene are SQVTM and ANQGSEA. The V segment lost 6 bases and the J segment 0 bases; nucleotides outside the gene matches: 9. The CDR3 reads CSVAGTASSTDTQYF. CDR3 coding DNA: TGCAGCGTCGCCGGGACAGCCTCTAGCACAGATACGCAGTATTTT.

This chain joins TRBV20-1 and TRBJ2-1, with D unclear. Germline V gives CDR1 DFQATT, CDR2 SNEGSKA (reference sequence). V was cut by 3 bases and J by 4 bases, with 10 bases left in between. The CDR3 covers 13 residues. CDR3 nucleotide sequence: TGCAGTGCTAGTCTTCGTAGATACAATGAGCAGTTCTTC. This codes for CSASLRRYNEQFF.

V gene TRBV3-1 (or the pseudogene TRBV3-2) combines with J gene TRBJ2-7, with 8 positions matching TRBD1. The germline CDR1 and CDR2 sequences are LGHDT and YNNKEL (reference sequence). The CDR3 sequence is 17 residues long. V dropped 4 bases and J dropped 2; count of bases not matched to a gene: 13. The chain's CDR3 is CASSRIKYRGLTYEQYF. The CDR3 nucleotides read TGTGCCAGCAGCCGAATAAAATACAGGGGGTTAACCTACGAGCAGTACTTC.

The genes are TRBV7-9 and TRBJ1-2; D is undetermined. Per the germline V gene, CDR1 is SEHNR and CDR2 is FQNEAQ (reference sequence). V was clipped by 5 bases and J by 14 bases, with 12 bases between them. The CDR3 has 10 residues. The CDR3 reads CASSLGLLTF. CDR3 DNA: TGTGCCAGCAGCCTAGGGCTACTAACCTTC.

V is TRBV7-9 and J is TRBJ2-1; the D call may be TRBD1 or TRBD2 (5 bases each). Trimming took off 3 bases at V and 8 bases at J, with 11 bases between the two ends. CDR1 and CDR2 (germline): SEHNR, FQNEAQ (reference sequence). CDR3 size: 13 residues. The DNA for the CDR3 is TGTGCCAGCAGCTTGTACAGGACTGATGAGCAGTTCTTC. Translating gives CASSLYRTDEQFF. Full variable domain (missing parts from reference TRBV7-9 and TRBJ2-1): DTGVSQNPRHKITKRGQNVTFRCDPISEHNRLYWYRQTLGQGPEFLTYFQNEAQLEKSRLLSDRFSAERPKGSFSTLEIQRTEQGDSAMYLCASSLYRTDEQFFGPGTRLTVL.

V usage is TRBV6-5 and J usage is TRBJ2-7; unclear D gene. Trimming cost V 5 bases and J 6 bases, with 8 bases left between them. Germline V gene data show CDR1 as MNHEY and CDR2 as SVGAGI. This CDR3 contains 11 residues. In nucleotides, the CDR3 is TGTGCCAGCAGTACAACGGGCGAGCAGTACTTC. It codes for CASSTTGEQYF.

The genes are TRBV28 and TRBJ2-5; TRBD2 matches at 10 bases. CDR1 is MDHEN and CDR2 is SYDVKM in the germline V gene. V gave up 8 bases and J gave up 4 bases; unmatched junction bases: 7. The CDR3 consists of 14 residues. CDR3 protein: CASVAGGGGETQYF. In nucleotides, the CDR3 is TGTGCCAGCGTAGCGGGAGGCGGTGGAGAGACCCAGTACTTC.

This chain connects TRBV5-4 to TRBJ2-3; D gene uncertain. Looked up from germline, CDR1 is SGHNT and CDR2 is YYREEE (reference sequence). The CDR3 covers 16 residues. V shed 1 base and J shed 3 bases, with 15 bases lying between them. The CDR3 nucleotides read TGTGCCAGCAGCTTGCGTTTAGGGCCTGGGACAGATACGCAGTATTTT. Protein product: CASSLRLGPGTDTQYF.